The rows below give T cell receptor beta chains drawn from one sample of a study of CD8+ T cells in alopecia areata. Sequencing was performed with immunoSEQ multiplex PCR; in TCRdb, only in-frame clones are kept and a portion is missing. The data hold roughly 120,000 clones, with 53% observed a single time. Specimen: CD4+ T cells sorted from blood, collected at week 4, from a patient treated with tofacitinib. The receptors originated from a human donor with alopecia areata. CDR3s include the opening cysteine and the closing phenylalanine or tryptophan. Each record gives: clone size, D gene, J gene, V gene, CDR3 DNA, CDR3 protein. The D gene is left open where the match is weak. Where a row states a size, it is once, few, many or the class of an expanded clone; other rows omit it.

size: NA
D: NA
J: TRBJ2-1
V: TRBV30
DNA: TGTGCCTGGAGTGTGTCTACGAACCAGTTCTTC
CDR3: CAWSVSTNQFF

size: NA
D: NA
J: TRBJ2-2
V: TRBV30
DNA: TGTGCCTGGAGTCGACACCTCACCGGGGAGCTGTTTTTT
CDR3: CAWSRHLTGELFF

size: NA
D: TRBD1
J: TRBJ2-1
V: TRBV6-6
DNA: TGTGCCAGCAGTTATGGACAGGGTGTCAACAATGAGCAGTTCTTC
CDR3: CASSYGQGVNNEQFF

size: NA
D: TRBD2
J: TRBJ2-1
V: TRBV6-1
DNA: TGTGCCAGCAGTGAAACCCTAGCGGGATCTTACAATGAGCAGTTCTTC
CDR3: CASSETLAGSYNEQFF

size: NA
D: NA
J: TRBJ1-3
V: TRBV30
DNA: TGTGCCTATGCATCCCCTGGGAACACCATATATTTT
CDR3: CAYASPGNTIYF

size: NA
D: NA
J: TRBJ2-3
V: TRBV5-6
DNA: TGTGCCAGCAGCTTGGAAGCGGGTGCTAGCACAGATACGCAGTATTTT
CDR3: CASSLEAGASTDTQYF

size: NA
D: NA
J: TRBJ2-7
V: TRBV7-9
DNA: TGTGCCAGCAGCCCACAGGGTTTAAGCGAGCAGTACTTC
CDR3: CASSPQGLSEQYF

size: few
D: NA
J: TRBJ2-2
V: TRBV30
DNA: TGTGCCTGGAGTGGGCCGGGGGGCAACACCGGGGAGCTGTTTTTT
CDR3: CAWSGPGGNTGELFF

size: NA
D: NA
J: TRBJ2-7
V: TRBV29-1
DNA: TGCAGCGTTGAAGACTGGGACACCCGGGCCGAGCAGTACTTC
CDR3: CSVEDWDTRAEQYF

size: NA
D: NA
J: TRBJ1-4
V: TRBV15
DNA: TGTGCCACCAGCAGAGATCAGGCAGCTTCAAATGAAAAACTGTTTTTT
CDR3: CATSRDQAASNEKLFF

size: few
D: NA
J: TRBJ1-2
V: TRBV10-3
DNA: TGTGCCATCAGTGTTGGGGATAACTATGGCTACACCTTC
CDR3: CAISVGDNYGYTF

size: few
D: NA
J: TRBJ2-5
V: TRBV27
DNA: TGTGCCAGCAGTCGCCAAGAGACCCAGTACTTC
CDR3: CASSRQETQYF

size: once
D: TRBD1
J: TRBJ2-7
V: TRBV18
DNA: TGTGCCAGCTCACCAGCAGGGGGCCACGAGCAGTACTTC
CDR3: CASSPAGGHEQYF

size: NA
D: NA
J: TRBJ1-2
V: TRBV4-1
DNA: TGCGCCAGCAGCCAGGCAGGGGAGTCGCGTGGCTACACCTTC
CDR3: CASSQAGESRGYTF

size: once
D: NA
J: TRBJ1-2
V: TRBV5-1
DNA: TGCGCCAGCAGCCGGGACGTCGTAGGTGGCTACACCTTC
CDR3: CASSRDVVGGYTF

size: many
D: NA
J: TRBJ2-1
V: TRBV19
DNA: TGTGCCAGTAGTATAGATCTGGGTGCGTATGAGCAGTTCTTC
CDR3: CASSIDLGAYEQFF

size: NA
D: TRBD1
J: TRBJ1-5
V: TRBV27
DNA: TGTGCCAGCGGATTGCGGCCCGGGACAGGGGGCGCGAGGGGAAATCAGCCCCAGCATTTT
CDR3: CASGLRPGTGGARGNQPQHF

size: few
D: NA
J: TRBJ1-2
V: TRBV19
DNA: TGTGCCAGTAGTACCCAAAAAAACAGGGAATCCGATGGCTACACCTTC
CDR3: CASSTQKNRESDGYTF

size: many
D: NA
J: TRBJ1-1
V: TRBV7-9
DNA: TGTGCCAGCAGCTTGATGGGGGCCGACACTGAAGCTTTCTTT
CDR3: CASSLMGADTEAFF

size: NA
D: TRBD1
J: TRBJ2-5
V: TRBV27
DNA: TGTGCCAGCAGCCGACAGGGTGGGGAGACCCAGTACTTC
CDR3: CASSRQGGETQYF

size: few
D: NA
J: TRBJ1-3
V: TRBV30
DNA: TGTGCCTGGATCGGGAATTCTGGAAACACCATATATTTT
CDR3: CAWIGNSGNTIYF

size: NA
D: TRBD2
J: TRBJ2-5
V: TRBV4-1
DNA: TGCGCCAGCAGCCAATCTAGACTAGCGCGGGACGGAGAGACCCAGTACTTC
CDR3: CASSQSRLARDGETQYF

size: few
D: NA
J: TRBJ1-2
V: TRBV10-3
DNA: TGTGCCATCAGCGATATACCCTTCGTGGATGGCTACACCTTC
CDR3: CAISDIPFVDGYTF

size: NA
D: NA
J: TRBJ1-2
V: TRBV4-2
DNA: TGTGCCAGCAGCCAAGAATCAGGTCGCGAGGGGGGCTACACCTTC
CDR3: CASSQESGREGGYTF

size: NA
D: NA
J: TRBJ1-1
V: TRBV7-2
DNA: TGTGCCAGCAGCTTAGGGTCTAACACTGAAGCTTTCTTT
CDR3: CASSLGSNTEAFF

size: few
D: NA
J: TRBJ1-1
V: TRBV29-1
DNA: TGCAGCGGATGGACAGACATGAACACTGAAGCTTTCTTT
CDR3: CSGWTDMNTEAFF

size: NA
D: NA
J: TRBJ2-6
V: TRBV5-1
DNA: TGCGCCAGCAGCCCAGGGGATTACGTCCTGACTTTC
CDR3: CASSPGDYVLTF

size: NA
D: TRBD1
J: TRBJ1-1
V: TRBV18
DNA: TGTGCCAGCTCACCTCAGGGGGCTATCGGTGAAGCTTTCTTT
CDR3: CASSPQGAIGEAFF

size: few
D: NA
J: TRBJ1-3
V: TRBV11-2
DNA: TGTGCCAGCAGCTTTATCAGGGAGGCTGGAAACACCATATATTTT
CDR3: CASSFIREAGNTIYF

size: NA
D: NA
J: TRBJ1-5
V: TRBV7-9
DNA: TGTGCCAGCAGCCTAACCTATCAGCCCCAGCATTTT
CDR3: CASSLTYQPQHF

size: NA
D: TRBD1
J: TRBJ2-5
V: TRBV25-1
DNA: TGTGCCAGCAGTGCCCAGACAGGGCAAGAGACCCAGTACTTC
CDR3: CASSAQTGQETQYF

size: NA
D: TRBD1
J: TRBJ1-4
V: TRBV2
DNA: TGTGCCAGCAGGAACAACGACAGGGTGGGGTATCGGGGACTGTTTTTT
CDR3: CASRNNDRVGYRGLFF

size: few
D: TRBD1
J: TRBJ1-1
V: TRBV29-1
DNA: TGCAGCTATCTACCCACAGGGGCGGTAACTGAAGCTTTCTTT
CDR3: CSYLPTGAVTEAFF

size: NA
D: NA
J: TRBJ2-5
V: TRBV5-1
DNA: TGCGCCAGCAGCTTGGACAGTGGGACCCAGTACTTC
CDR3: CASSLDSGTQYF

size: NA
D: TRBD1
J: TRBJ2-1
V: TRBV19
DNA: TGTGCCAGTAGGGACAGGGACAATGAGCAGTTCTTC
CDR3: CASRDRDNEQFF

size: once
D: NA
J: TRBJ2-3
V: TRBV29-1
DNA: TGCAGCGTTCTGGGGGGCGGCACAGATACGCAGTATTTT
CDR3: CSVLGGGTDTQYF

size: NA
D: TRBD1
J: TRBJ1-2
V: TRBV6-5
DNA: TGTGCCAGCAGTTACTCGAGACAGGGATATGGCTACACCTTC
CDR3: CASSYSRQGYGYTF

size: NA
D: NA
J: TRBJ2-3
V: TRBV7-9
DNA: TGTGCCAGCAGGACCGGGTCCCGAACGCAGTATTTT
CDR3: CASRTGSRTQYF

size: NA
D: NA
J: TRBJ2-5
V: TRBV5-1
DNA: TGCGCCAGCAGCTCGAATCGAGAGACCCAGTACTTC
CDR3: CASSSNRETQYF

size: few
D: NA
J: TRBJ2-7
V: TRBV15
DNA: TGTGCCACCAGCAGAGATCCGGGGAGCTCCTACGAGCAGTACTTC
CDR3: CATSRDPGSSYEQYF